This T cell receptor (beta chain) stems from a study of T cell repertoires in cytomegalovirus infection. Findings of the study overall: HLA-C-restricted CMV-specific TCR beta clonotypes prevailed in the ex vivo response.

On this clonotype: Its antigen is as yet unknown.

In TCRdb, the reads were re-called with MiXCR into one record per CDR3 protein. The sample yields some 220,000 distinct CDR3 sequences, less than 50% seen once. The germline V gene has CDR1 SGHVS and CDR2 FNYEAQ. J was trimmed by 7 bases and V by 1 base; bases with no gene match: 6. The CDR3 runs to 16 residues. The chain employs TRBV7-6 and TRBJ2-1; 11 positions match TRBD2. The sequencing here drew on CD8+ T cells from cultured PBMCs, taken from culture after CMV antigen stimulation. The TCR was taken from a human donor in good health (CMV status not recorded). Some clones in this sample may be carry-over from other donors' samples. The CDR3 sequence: CASSLVGSGRGNEQFF. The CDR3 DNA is TGTGCCAGCAGCTTAGTTGGTAGCGGGAGGGGGAATGAGCAGTTCTTC.